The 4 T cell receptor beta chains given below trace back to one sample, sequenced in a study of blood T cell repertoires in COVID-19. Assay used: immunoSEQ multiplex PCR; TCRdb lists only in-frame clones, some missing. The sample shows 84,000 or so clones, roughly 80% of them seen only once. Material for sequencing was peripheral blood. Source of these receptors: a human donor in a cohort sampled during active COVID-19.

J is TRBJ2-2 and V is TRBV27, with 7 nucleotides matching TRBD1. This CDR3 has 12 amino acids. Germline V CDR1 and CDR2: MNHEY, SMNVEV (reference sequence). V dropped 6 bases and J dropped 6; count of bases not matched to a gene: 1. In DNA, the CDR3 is TGTGCCAGCAGGACAGGGCCCGGGGAGCTGTTTTTT. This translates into CASRTGPGELFF.

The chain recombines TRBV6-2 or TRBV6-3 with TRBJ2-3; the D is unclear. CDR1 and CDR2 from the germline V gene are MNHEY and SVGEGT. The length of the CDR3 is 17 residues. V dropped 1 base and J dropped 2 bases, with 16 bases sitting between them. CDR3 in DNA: TGTGCCAGCAGTTACTTAAATCCGGCGGCGATCACAGATACGCAGTATTTT. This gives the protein CASSYLNPAAITDTQYF.

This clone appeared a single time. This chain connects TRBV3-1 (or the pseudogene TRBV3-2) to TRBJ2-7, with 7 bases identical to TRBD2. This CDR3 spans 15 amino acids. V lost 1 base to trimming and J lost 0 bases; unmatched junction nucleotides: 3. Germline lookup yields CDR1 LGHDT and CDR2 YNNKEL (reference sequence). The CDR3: CASSQGGGSSYEQYF. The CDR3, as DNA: TGTGCCAGCAGCCAAGGCGGGGGAAGCTCCTACGAGCAGTACTTC.

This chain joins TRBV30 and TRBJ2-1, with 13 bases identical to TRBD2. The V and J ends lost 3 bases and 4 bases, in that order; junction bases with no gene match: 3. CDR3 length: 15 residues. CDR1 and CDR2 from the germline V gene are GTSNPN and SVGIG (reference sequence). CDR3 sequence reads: CAWSGGLAGYNEQFF. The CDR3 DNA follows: TGTGCCTGGAGCGGGGGACTAGCGGGGTACAATGAGCAGTTCTTC.